This is a list of T cell receptor beta chains from one sample in a study of T cells after yellow fever vaccination. TCRdb re-derived calls from the 5' RACE reads in MiXCR, one entry per CDR3 protein. Of hundreds of thousands of distinct CDR3 sequences listed, around a tenth were seen once; the top ten hold 15% to 20%. Material: PBMCs, obtained on the day of the first yellow fever vaccination. The origin of the receptors is a man in his late teens or twenties who received the YFV17D yellow fever vaccine. CDR3s include the opening cysteine and the closing phenylalanine or tryptophan. A D gene is named only where the DNA matches it firmly. A row's size may be missing; if present it is once, few, many or a size class.

j_gene	abundance	d_gene	v_gene	CDR3nt	CDR3aa
TRBJ1-5	NA	TRBD1	TRBV10-3	TGTGCCATCAGTGAGTCGGGGACAGGGCGTAATCAGCCCCAGCATTTT	CAISESGTGRNQPQHF
TRBJ2-2	few	NA	TRBV10-3	TGTGCCATCCGGATCGAAGGCGCGAACACCGGGGAGCTGTTTTTT	CAIRIEGANTGELFF
TRBJ1-1	NA	NA	TRBV11-2	TGTGCCAGCAGCTTCTTCTGGGGGAACACTGAAGCTTTCTTT	CASSFFWGNTEAFF
TRBJ2-5	many	TRBD2	TRBV7-9	TGTGCCAGCAGCGGCTGGACTAGCGGGGAGGAAGAGACCCAGTACTTC	CASSGWTSGEEETQYF
TRBJ1-5	few	NA	TRBV18	TGTGCCAGCTCACCAGGACCCCTCGATCAGCCCCAGCATTTT	CASSPGPLDQPQHF
TRBJ2-1	few	NA	TRBV11-1	TGTGCCAGCAGCTACAGATCCCCCAACAATGAGCAGTTCTTC	CASSYRSPNNEQFF
TRBJ2-3	few	NA	TRBV20-1	TGCAGTGCTGACGGCGGGAGTGGGGGGGCCTCAGATACGCAGTATTTT	CSADGGSGGASDTQYF
TRBJ2-3	many	TRBD2	TRBV5-1	TGCGCCAGCAGCTTGGCTAGCGGGGGGTCAGATACGCAGTATTTT	CASSLASGGSDTQYF
TRBJ2-7	few	TRBD1	TRBV7-2	TGTGCCAGCAGCCCCCAGACAGGGTACGAGCAGTACTTC	CASSPQTGYEQYF
TRBJ2-5	few	TRBD2	TRBV6-1	TGTGCCAGCAGCGCGCCAGTAGCGGGGGGGCTCGAGACCCAGTACTTC	CASSAPVAGGLETQYF
TRBJ1-1	NA	NA	TRBV7-2	TGTGCCAGCAGTTCAGATGGGGGGTCAAAGGCTTTCTTT	CASSSDGGSKAFF
TRBJ1-1	NA	NA	TRBV5-1	TGCGCCAGCAGCTCCCTTAACCCAGGGAAAACTGAAGCTTTCTTT	CASSSLNPGKTEAFF
TRBJ1-1	many	TRBD1	TRBV5-1	TGCGCCAGCAGCTTGAGGGGGACAGGCGGCACTGAAGCTTTCTTT	CASSLRGTGGTEAFF
TRBJ1-1	few	NA	TRBV6-2/TRBV6-3	TGTGCCAGCAGTTACCGGGACTTGAACACTGAAGCTTTCTTT	CASSYRDLNTEAFF
TRBJ2-1	NA	NA	TRBV5-1	TGCGCCAGCAGCCTCCCAAGACAGGACGTCTCCCTAAGCTCCTACAATGAGCAGTTCTTC	CASSLPRQDVSLSSYNEQFF
TRBJ2-3	NA	TRBD2	TRBV11-2	TGTGCCAGCAGCTTAGACCCTCTAGCGGGCCTCACAGATACGCAGTATTTT	CASSLDPLAGLTDTQYF
TRBJ2-1	NA	NA	TRBV6-2/TRBV6-3	TGTGCCAGCAGTTACACCCCTTTGTATGAGCAGTTCTTC	CASSYTPLYEQFF
TRBJ2-5	NA	NA	TRBV12-3/TRBV12-4	TGTGCCAGCAGTTCACAGCCGGGTCGTCAAGAGACCCAGTACTTC	CASSSQPGRQETQYF
TRBJ2-7	few	NA	TRBV6-2/TRBV6-3	TGTGCCAGCAGTTTTTCAGGGAAATACGAGCAGTACTTC	CASSFSGKYEQYF
TRBJ1-6	large	NA	TRBV5-4	TGTGCCAGCAGGGCCATGAAGGGCTCCTATAATTCACCCCTCCACTTT	CASRAMKGSYNSPLHF
TRBJ1-3	few	NA	TRBV18	TGTGCCAGCTCCCGGGGGCAGATCATGGAAAACACCATATATTTT	CASSRGQIMENTIYF
TRBJ1-2	few	TRBD1	TRBV7-9	TGTGCCAGCAGCGCACAGGGGGCCGATGGCTACACCTTC	CASSAQGADGYTF
TRBJ2-5	few	NA	TRBV5-1	TGCGCCAGCAGCTTGTTCCAGGACCAAGAGACCCAGTACTTC	CASSLFQDQETQYF
TRBJ1-1	few	NA	TRBV5-1	TGCGCCAGCAGCTTGGCCGGGGCATCGAGGAACACTGAAGCTTTCTTT	CASSLAGASRNTEAFF
TRBJ1-2	NA	NA	TRBV6-2/TRBV6-3	TGTGCCAGCAGTAGGGGGGGTTCCGACTATGGCTACACCTTC	CASSRGGSDYGYTF
TRBJ2-7	few	NA	TRBV6-2/TRBV6-3	TGTGCCAGCAGACCACAGGCCCCGAGCTCCTACGAGCAGTACTTC	CASRPQAPSSYEQYF
TRBJ2-2	few	NA	TRBV6-1	TGTGCCAGCAGTGCCGGGACACAAACCGGGGAGCTGTTTTTT	CASSAGTQTGELFF
TRBJ1-4	few	TRBD1	TRBV7-2	TGTGCCAGCAGCTTATGGGACAGTAATGAAAAACTGTTTTTT	CASSLWDSNEKLFF
TRBJ2-3	few	TRBD2	TRBV10-3	TGTGCCATCAGTAGGACTAGCGGGGCCAGCACAGATACGCAGTATTTT	CAISRTSGASTDTQYF
TRBJ2-4	few	TRBD1	TRBV7-2	TGTGCCAGCAGTCCAGCCCCAGGACAGGGAAGATGGTACTTC	CASSPAPGQGRWYF
TRBJ2-3	few	NA	TRBV9	TGTGCCAGCAGCGTCCGGGGGACTCCTCGCACAGATACGCAGTATTTT	CASSVRGTPRTDTQYF
TRBJ2-1	few	TRBD1	TRBV12-3/TRBV12-4	TGTGCCAGCAACCCGGGACAGGGAAAAAACTCCTACAATGAGCAGTTCTTC	CASNPGQGKNSYNEQFF
TRBJ2-1	NA	NA	TRBV5-4	TGTGCCAGCTGCTCAGGGTCAGGTAGGGGCGACAATGAGCAGTTCTTC	CASCSGSGRGDNEQFF
TRBJ2-1	NA	TRBD1	TRBV11-1	TGTGCCAGCAGCCTAGGACAGGGTCCTGTCCTACCATACAATGAGCAGTTCTTC	CASSLGQGPVLPYNEQFF
TRBJ2-3	few	NA	TRBV21-1	TGTGCCAGCAGCAAAGATGAGGGGGTCGCAGATACGCAGTATTTT	CASSKDEGVADTQYF